These 3 T cell receptor beta chains were all obtained from the same sample, sequenced in a study of chemoradiotherapy in HPV16-positive cancers (dated by TCRdb to between 2021 and 2024). Receptor amplification or capture employed the immunoSEQ multiplex PCR assay. TCRdb took over this immuneACCESS table, retaining in-frame rearrangements with V and J assigned. Such tables are incomplete; in checked studies, under half of the missing clones stem from an unresolved V gene, and the remainder is unexplained. This sample comprises approximately 35,000 clones, roughly 90% of them detected only once. The ten largest clones capture 3% to 4% of the sample. This sample comprised blood, obtained from a patient who underwent chemoradiotherapy. The receptor source for this set is a human donor with HPV-associated anogenital cancer.

V gene TRBV18 combines with J gene TRBJ1-5, with a tentative D call TRBD1 (6 bases). The V and J ends lost 3 bases and 2 bases respectively, with 14 bases between them. The CDR3 contains 16 residues. The germline CDR1 and CDR2 sequences are KGHSH and LQKENI. The CDR3 sequence is CASSPTPRGGNQPQHF. The CDR3 bases are TGTGCCAGCTCACCGACACCTAGGGGGGGCAATCAGCCCCAGCATTTT. Full variable domain (missing parts from reference TRBV18 and TRBJ1-5): NAGVMQNPRHLVRRRGQEARLRCSPMKGHSHVYWYRQLPEEGLKFMVYLQKENIIDESGMPKERFSAEFPKEGPSILRIQQVVRGDSAAYFCASSPTPRGGNQPQHFGDGTRLSIL.

The V gene is TRBV5-8, the J gene TRBJ1-6; the D gene is possibly TRBD1 (6 bases). The V gene lost 4 bases and the J gene lost 5 bases, with 16 bases spanning the gap. The CDR3 covers 16 residues. The germline CDR1 and CDR2 sequences are SGHTS and YDEGEE. This CDR3 is CASSKQGRGNNSPLHF. The CDR3 bases are TGTGCCAGCAGCAAACAGGGACGGGGGAATAATTCACCCCTCCACTTT.

The V call is TRBV9, the J call TRBJ2-3; TRBD1 aligns across 9 bases. The CDR3 contains 15 residues. The V gene's germline CDR1 is SGDLS and CDR2 YYNGEE. V gave up 0 bases and J gave up 4 bases; unmatched junction bases: 3. This CDR3 reads CASSVGGTGPDTQYF. In DNA form, the CDR3 reads TGTGCCAGCAGCGTAGGAGGGACAGGGCCAGATACGCAGTATTTT.